This T cell receptor (beta chain) was recovered during a study of T cells in Graves' hyperthyroidism and ophthalmopathy. Study results and caveats: From stable hyperthyroidism, ophthalmopathy was separated by a 13 V-J model.

The CDR3 is made up of 14 amino acids. Germline V lookup: CDR1 DFQATT, CDR2 SNEGSKA (reference sequence). V was shortened by 0 bases and J by 1 base, with 6 bases between the two germline ends. This clonotype was detected many times. The antigen is unknown. The source material, RNA transcripts, was used to amplify TCR beta CDR3 regions. TCR CDR3 underwent first-round RT-PCR with the HTBI primer set. TCRdb redid the calling of the multiplex PCR reads with MiXCR, one entry per CDR3 protein. The profile shows 540,000 or so distinct CDR3 sequences, approximately 15% of them singletons. Source material: blood. The chain uses TRBV20-1 and TRBJ2-2, with a weak D call TRBD1 (5 bases). This sequence was found in a woman aged 25 to 39 with Graves' hyperthyroidism. This chain's CDR3 is CSARDQGNTGELFF. The CDR3 DNA is TGCAGTGCTAGAGATCAGGGGAACACCGGGGAGCTGTTTTTT.